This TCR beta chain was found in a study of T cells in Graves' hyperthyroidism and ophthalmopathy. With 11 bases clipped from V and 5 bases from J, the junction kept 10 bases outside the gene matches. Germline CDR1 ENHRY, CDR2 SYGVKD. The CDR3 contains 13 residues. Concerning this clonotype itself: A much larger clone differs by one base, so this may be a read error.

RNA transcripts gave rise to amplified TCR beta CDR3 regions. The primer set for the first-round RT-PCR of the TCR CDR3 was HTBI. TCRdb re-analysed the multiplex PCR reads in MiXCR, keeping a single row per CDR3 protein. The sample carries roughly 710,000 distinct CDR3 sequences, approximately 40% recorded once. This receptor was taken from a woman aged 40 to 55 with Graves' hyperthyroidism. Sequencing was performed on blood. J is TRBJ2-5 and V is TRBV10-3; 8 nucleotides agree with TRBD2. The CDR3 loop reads CAVAGSIGETQYF. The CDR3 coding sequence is TGTGCCGTAGCGGGGTCCATCGGGGAGACCCAGTACTTC.